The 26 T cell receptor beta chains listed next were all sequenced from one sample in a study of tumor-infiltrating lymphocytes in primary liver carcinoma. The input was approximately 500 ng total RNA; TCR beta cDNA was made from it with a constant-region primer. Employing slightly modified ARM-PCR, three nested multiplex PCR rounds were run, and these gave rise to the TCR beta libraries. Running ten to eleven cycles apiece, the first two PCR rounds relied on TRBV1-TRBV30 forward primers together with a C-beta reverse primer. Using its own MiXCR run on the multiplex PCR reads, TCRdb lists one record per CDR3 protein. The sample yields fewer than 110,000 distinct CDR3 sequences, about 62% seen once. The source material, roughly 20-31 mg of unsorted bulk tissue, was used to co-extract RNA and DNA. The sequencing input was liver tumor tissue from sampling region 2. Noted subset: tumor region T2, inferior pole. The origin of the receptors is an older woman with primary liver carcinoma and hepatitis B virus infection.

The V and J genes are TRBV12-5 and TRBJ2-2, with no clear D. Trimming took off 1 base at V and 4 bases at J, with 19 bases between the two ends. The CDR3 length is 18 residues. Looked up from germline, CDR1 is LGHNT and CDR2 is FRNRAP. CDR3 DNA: TGTGCTAGTGGTTTGGCAATCACCAGAAACGAACTCACCGGGGAGCTGTTTTTT. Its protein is CASGLAITRNELTGELFF.

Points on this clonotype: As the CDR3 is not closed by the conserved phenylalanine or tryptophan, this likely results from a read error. CDR3 region: CVSSPQRSIPNTEAFS. CDR3 bases: TGTGTCAGCAGCCCACAGAGGAGCATACCGAACACTGAAGCTTTCTCT. This chain links TRBV11-2 with TRBJ1-1; D gene ambiguous. Germline lookup yields CDR1 SGHAT and CDR2 FQNNGV. The CDR3 totals 16 residues.

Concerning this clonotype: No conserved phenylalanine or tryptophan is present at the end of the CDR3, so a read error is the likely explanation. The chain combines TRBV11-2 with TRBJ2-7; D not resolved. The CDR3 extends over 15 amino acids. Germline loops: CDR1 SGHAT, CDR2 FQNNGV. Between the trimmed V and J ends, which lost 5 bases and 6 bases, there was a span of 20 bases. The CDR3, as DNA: TGTGCCAGCAGCCCCCAATGCATACACGCTGGCGAGCAGTACCTC. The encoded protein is CASSPQCIHAGEQYL.

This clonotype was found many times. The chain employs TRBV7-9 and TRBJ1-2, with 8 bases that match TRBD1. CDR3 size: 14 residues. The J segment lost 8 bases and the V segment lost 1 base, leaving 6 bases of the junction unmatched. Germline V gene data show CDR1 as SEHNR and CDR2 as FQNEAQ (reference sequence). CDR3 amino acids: CASSLVDRGGGYTF. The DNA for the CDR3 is TGTGCCAGCAGCTTAGTAGACAGGGGCGGAGGCTACACCTTC.

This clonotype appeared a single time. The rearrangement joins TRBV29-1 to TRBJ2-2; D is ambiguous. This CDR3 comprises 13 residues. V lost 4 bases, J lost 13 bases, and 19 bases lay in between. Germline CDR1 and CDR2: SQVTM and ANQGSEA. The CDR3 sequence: CSVVSQNTGVLFF. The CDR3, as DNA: TGCAGCGTTGTGAGCCAGAACACCGGCGTGCTGTTTTTT.

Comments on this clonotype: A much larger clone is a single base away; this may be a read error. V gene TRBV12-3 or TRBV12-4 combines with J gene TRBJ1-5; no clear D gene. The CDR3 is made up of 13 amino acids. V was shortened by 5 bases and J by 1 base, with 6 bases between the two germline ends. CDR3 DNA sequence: TGTGCCAGCAGTGTAAGCAGCAATCAGCCCCAGCATTTT. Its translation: CASSVSSNQPQHF.

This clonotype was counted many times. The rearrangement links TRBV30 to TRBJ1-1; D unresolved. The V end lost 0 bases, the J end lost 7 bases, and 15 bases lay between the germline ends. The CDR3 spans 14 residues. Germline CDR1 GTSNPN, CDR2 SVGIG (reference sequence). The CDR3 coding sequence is TGTGCCTGGAGTGTCTCGGCGGCAACTGATGAAGCTTTCTTT. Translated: CAWSVSAATDEAFF.

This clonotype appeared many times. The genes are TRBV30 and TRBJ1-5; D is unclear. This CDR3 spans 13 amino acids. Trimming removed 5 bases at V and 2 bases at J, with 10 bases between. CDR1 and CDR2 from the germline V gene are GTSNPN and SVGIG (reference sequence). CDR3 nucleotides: TGTGCCTGGGCGACCGTGGGCAATCAGCCCCAGCATTTT. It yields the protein CAWATVGNQPQHF. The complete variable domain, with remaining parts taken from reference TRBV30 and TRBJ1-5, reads SQTIHQWPATLVQPVGSPLSLECTVEGTSNPNLYWYRQAAGRGLQLLFYSVGIGQISSEVPQNLSASRPQDRQFILSSKKLLLSDSGFYLCAWATVGNQPQHFGDGTRLSIL.

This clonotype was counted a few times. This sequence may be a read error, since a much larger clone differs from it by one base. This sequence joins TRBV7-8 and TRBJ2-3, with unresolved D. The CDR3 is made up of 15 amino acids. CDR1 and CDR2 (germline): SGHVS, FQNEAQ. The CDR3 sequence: CASSRDLGGTDMQYF. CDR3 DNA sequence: TGTGCCAGCAGCCGCGACTTGGGCGGCACAGATATGCAGTATTTT.

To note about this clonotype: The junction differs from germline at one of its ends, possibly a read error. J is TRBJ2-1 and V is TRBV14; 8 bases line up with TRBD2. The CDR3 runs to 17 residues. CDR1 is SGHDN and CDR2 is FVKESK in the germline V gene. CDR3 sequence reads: CASSQGGSGKSYNEQSF. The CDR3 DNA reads TGTGCCAGCAGCCAAGGGGGTAGCGGGAAATCCTACAACGAGCAGTCCTTC.

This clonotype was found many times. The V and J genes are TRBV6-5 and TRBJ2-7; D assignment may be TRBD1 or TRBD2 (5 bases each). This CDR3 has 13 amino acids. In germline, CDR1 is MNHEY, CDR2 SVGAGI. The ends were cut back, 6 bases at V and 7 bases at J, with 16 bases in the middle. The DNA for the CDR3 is TGTGCCAGCAGCCCTCACCCTGGGGGAGAGCAGTACTTC. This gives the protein CASSPHPGGEQYF.

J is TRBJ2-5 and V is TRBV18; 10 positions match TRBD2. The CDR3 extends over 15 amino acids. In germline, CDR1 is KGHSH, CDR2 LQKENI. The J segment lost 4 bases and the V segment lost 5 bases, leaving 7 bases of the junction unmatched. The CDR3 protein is CASSKSWTSGETQYF. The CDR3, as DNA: TGTGCCAGCTCAAAGTCGTGGACTAGCGGAGAGACCCAGTACTTC.

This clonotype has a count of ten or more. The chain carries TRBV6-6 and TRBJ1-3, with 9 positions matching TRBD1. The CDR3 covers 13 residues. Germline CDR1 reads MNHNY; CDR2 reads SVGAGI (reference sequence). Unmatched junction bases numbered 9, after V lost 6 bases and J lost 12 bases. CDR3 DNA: TGTGCCAGCAGCGGAGGGACAGGGAAAAACATATATTTT. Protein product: CASSGGTGKNIYF.

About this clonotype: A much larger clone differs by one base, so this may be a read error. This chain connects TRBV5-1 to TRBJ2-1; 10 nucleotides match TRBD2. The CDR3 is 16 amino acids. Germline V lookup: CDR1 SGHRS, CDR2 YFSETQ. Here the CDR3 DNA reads TGCGCCAGCAGCTTGGACCCCAGCGGGAGGGCCAATGAGCGGTTCTTC. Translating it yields CASSLDPSGRANERFF.

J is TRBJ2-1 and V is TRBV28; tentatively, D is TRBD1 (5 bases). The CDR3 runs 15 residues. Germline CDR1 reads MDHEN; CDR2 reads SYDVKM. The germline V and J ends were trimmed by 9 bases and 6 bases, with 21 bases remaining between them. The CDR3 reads CARRRQTPGLNEQFF. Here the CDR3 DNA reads TGTGCCAGAAGGAGACAGACGCCCGGCCTCAATGAGCAGTTCTTC.

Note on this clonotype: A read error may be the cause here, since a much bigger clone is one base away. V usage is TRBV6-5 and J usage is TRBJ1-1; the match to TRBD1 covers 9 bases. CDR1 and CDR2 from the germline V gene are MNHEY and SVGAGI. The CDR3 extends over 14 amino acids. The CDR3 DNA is TGTGCCTGCAGTACCGGGACAGGGTTGACTGAAGCTTTCTTT. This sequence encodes CACSTGTGLTEAFF.

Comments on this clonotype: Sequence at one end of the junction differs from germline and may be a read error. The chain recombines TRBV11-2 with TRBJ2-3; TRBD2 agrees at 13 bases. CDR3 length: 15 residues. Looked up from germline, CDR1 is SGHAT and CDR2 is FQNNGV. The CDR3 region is CTSSSGLAGPDTQYF. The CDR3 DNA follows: TGCACCAGCAGCTCGGGACTAGCGGGACCAGATACGCAATATTTT.

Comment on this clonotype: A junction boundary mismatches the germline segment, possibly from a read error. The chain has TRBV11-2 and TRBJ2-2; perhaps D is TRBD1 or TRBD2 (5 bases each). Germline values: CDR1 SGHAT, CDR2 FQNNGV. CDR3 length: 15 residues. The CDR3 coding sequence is TGTGCCAGCAGCTGGGTGGGGCCCTTCACCGGGGAGCTCTTCTTT. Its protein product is CASSWVGPFTGELFF.

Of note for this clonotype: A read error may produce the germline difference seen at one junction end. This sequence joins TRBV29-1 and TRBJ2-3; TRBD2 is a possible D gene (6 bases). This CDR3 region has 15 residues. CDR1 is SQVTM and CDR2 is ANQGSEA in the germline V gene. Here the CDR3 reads CSVGKSSTSIDTQYF. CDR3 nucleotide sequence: TGCAGCGTGGGTAAGTCAAGTACTAGCATAGATACGCAGTATTTT.

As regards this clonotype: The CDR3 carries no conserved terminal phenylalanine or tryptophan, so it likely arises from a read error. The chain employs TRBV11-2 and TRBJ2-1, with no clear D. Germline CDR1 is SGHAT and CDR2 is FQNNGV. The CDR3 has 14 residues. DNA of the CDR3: TGTGCTAGCAGCTTAGAACGGATGAACAATGAGCAGTTCTCC. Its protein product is CASSLERMNNEQFS.

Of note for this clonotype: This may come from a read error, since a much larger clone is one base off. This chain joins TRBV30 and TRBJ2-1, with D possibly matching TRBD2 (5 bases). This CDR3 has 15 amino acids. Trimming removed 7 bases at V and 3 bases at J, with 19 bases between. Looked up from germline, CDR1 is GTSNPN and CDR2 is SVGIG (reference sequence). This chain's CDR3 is CASRRGFSFYNEQFF. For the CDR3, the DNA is TGTGCCTCAAGAAGAGGGTTTAGCTTCTACAATGAGCAGTTCTTC.

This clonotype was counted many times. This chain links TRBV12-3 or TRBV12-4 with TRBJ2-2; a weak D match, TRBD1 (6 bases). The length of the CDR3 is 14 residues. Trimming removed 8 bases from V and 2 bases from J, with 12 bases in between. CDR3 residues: CASRHRDNTGELFF. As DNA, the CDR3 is TGTGCCAGCCGCCACAGGGACAACACCGGGGAGCTGTTTTTT.

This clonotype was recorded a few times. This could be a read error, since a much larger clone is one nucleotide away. The CDR3 region is CSAPDRGVNYGYTF. The DNA of the CDR3 is TGCAGCGCTCCTGACAGGGGCGTCAACTATGGCTACACCTTC. This rearrangement joins TRBV29-1 to TRBJ1-2, with TRBD1 matching over 8 bases. The V gene end was trimmed by 7 bases and the J gene end by 2 bases; junction bases not matched to a gene: 9. Germline V gene data show CDR1 as SQVTM and CDR2 as ANQGSEA. The CDR3 covers 14 residues.

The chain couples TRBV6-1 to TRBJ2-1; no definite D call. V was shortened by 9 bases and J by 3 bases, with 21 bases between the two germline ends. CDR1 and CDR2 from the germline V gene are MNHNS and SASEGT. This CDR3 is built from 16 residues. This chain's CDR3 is CASSHVLRRDYNEQFF. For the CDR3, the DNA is TGTGCCAGTAGTCATGTGCTGAGGCGAGACTACAATGAGCAGTTCTTC.

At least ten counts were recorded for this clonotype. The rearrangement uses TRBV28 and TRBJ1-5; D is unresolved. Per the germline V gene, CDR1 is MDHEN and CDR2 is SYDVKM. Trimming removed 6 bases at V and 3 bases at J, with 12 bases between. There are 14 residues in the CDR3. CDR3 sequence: CASSPHTYNQPQHF. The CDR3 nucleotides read TGTGCCAGCAGCCCGCACACGTACAATCAGCCCCAGCATTTT. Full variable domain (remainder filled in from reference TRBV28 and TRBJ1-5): DVKVTQSSRYLVKRTGEKVFLECVQDMDHENMFWYRQDPGLGLRLIYFSYDVKMKEKGDIPEGYSVSREKKERFSLILESASTNQTSMYLCASSPHTYNQPQHFGDGTRLSIL.

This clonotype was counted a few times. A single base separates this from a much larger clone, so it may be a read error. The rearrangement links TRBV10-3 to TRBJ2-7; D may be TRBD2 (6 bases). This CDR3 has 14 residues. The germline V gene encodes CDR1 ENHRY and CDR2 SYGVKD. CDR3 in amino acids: CTISESGRGYEQYF. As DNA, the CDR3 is TGTACCATCAGTGAATCCGGGAGAGGATACGAGCAGTACTTC.